This passage covers 5 T cell receptor beta chains from one sample sequenced in a study of T cells in Graves' hyperthyroidism and ophthalmopathy. Amplification of TCR beta CDR3 regions used RNA as the template. The TCR CDR3 first-round RT-PCR relied on the HTBI primer set. TCRdb passed the multiplex PCR reads through MiXCR, listing each CDR3 protein once. The table records about 270,000 distinct CDR3 sequences, 22% of them present only once. The sample was blood. The receptor source for this set is a man in his thirties or forties with Graves' ophthalmopathy.

This clonotype was seen a single time. This chain joins TRBV6-2 or TRBV6-3 and TRBJ1-6; D is undetermined. CDR3 size: 14 residues. The V end lost 8 bases, the J end lost 0 bases, and 8 bases lay between the germline ends. The germline gives CDR1 MNHEY, CDR2 SVGEGT. DNA for the CDR3: TGTGCCAGCGGCGAGAGCTCCTATAATTCACCCCTCCACTTT. As protein: CASGESSYNSPLHF.

This clonotype was found a few times. V usage is TRBV11-2 and J usage is TRBJ2-5; D remains unclear. This CDR3 is built from 16 residues. With 0 bases removed from V and 7 bases from J, the gap between germline ends came to 18 bases. In germline, CDR1 is SGHAT, CDR2 FQNNGV. The CDR3 spells CASSLDFQTQDRTQYF. In nucleotides, the CDR3 is TGTGCCAGCAGCTTAGATTTCCAGACCCAAGATCGGACCCAGTACTTC.

In this sample, this clonotype turned up many times. The chain joins TRBV5-1 to TRBJ1-1; D is undetermined. This CDR3 spans 14 amino acids. Trimming cost V 0 bases and J 2 bases, with 8 bases left between them. Germline V CDR1 and CDR2: SGHRS, YFSETQ. The CDR3 DNA reads as TGCGCCAGCAGCTTGGCCTGGACTAACACTGAAGCTTTCTTT. Residues: CASSLAWTNTEAFF.

The gene calls are TRBV27 and TRBJ1-4; D might be TRBD1 (5 bases). Germline CDR1 is MNHEY and CDR2 is SMNVEV (reference sequence). The CDR3 spans 16 residues. V lost 2 bases and J lost 7, with 17 bases in between. CDR3 amino acids: CASSLRAYGGGEKLFF. CDR3 coding DNA: TGTGCCAGCAGTTTACGGGCCTATGGGGGTGGTGAAAAACTGTTTTTT.

This clonotype came up many times. The V gene is TRBV2, the J gene TRBJ2-7, with 7 bases that match TRBD1. Germline V gene sequence: CDR1 SNHLY, CDR2 FYNNEI. The length of the CDR3 is 14 residues. The ends lost 1 base at V and 3 bases at J; junction bases unmatched: 3. The CDR3 here is CASSEDRGYYEQYF. The CDR3 coding sequence is TGTGCCAGCAGTGAAGACAGGGGCTACTACGAGCAGTACTTC.